Following are 26 T cell receptor beta chains from one sample sequenced in a study of cytomegalovirus exposure and HLA in healthy donors. The primer mix had 60 Vbeta and 13 Jbeta primers. Using immunoSEQ multiplex PCR, the repertoire was profiled, and TCRdb retains in-frame clones only, with some absent. This sample has 95,000 to 110,000 clones, with approximately 73% found just once. Sequences were obtained from PBMCs. These receptor sequences come from a young woman in good health and CMV-seropositive.

The chain is built from TRBV9 and TRBJ2-3; 7 bases match TRBD1. The CDR3 runs to 15 residues. The germline CDR1 and CDR2 sequences are SGDLS and YYNGEE. V trimming: 3 bases; J trimming: 2 bases; junction bases outside the gene matches: 6. The CDR3 nucleotides are TGTGCCAGCAGCGACTGGGACAGAAACACAGATACGCAGTATTTT. This encodes CASSDWDRNTDTQYF.

The chain is built from TRBV7-9 and TRBJ1-2; D is possibly TRBD1 (5 bases). V was clipped by 2 bases and J by 4 bases, with 20 bases between them. The CDR3 length is 17 residues. Germline assignment: CDR1 SEHNR and CDR2 FQNEAQ (reference sequence). The CDR3 loop reads CASSLTAGREGFYGYTF. CDR3 DNA sequence: TGTGCCAGCAGCTTAACGGCGGGCAGGGAGGGTTTCTATGGCTACACCTTC.

This sequence joins TRBV9 and TRBJ2-2, with 10 bases that match TRBD2. Germline CDR1 and CDR2: SGDLS and YYNGEE. The ends lost 1 base at V and 5 bases at J; junction bases unmatched: 8. The CDR3 extends over 17 amino acids. The CDR3 coding sequence is TGTGCCAGCAGCGTAACCGGAAGCGGGGGGGCGACCGGGGAGCTGTTTTTT. Encoded protein: CASSVTGSGGATGELFF.

Written as DNA, the CDR3 is TGCAGCGCCGTGGGACACCAAGGTGGCACTGAAGCTTTCTTT. It encodes CSAVGHQGGTEAFF. This sequence joins TRBV29-1 and TRBJ1-1, with a tentative D call TRBD1 (6 bases). CDR1 and CDR2 from the germline V gene are SQVTM and ANQGSEA. This CDR3 has 14 residues. V dropped 7 bases and J dropped 4 bases, with 19 bases sitting between them.

V gene TRBV7-2 combines with J gene TRBJ2-7, with 8 nucleotides matching TRBD1. This CDR3 has 15 residues. The trim removed 2 bases at V and 6 bases at J, leaving 9 bases unmatched. The germline CDR1 and CDR2 sequences are SGHTA and FQGNSA. The CDR3 bases are TGTGCCAGCAGCTTACAGGGGGCATTAGGCCTCGAGCAGTACTTC. This gives the protein CASSLQGALGLEQYF.

The chain joins TRBV15 to TRBJ1-1; no reliable D call. The length of the CDR3 is 16 residues. The ends were cut back, 0 bases at V and 5 bases at J, with 16 bases in the middle. From germline, CDR1 is LNHNV and CDR2 YYDKDF (reference sequence). The CDR3 bases are TGTGCCACCAGCAGAGATTCGTCGAGGGTAGGGACTGAAGCTTTCTTT. It codes for CATSRDSSRVGTEAFF.

The chain couples TRBV5-1 to TRBJ1-2; D possibly corresponds to TRBD1 (6 bases). The CDR3 has 14 residues. Germline V CDR1 and CDR2: SGHRS, YFSETQ. Trimming shortened V by 4 bases and J by 4 bases, and 14 bases separated the two germline ends. CDR3 DNA sequence: TGCGCCAGCAGCCTCCCGGGACAATCCTATGGCTACACCTTC. Amino acid sequence: CASSLPGQSYGYTF.

The V and J genes are TRBV14 and TRBJ2-3; 10 positions match TRBD1. The CDR3 consists of 15 residues. The V and J ends lost 4 bases and 8 bases, in that order; junction bases with no gene match: 9. Germline assignment: CDR1 SGHDN and CDR2 FVKESK. The CDR3 DNA follows: TGTGCCAGCAGCCTGCGGACAGGGGGGCTTGGTACGCAGTATTTT. This translates into CASSLRTGGLGTQYF.

The rearrangement uses TRBV19 and TRBJ2-1; TRBD1 matches at 9 bases. Germline CDR1 is LNHDA and CDR2 is SQIVND (reference sequence). V trimming: 10 bases; J trimming: 4 bases; junction bases outside the gene matches: 5. The CDR3 sequence is 13 residues long. CDR3 sequence reads: CATNGQGYNEQFF. Written as DNA, the CDR3 is TGTGCCACCAACGGACAGGGGTACAATGAGCAGTTCTTC.

This chain connects TRBV28 to TRBJ1-5, with TRBD1 identical over 7 bases. The CDR3 has 19 residues. From germline, CDR1 is MDHEN and CDR2 SYDVKM. The V and J ends lost 2 bases and 0 bases, in that order; junction bases with no gene match: 13. CDR3 sequence: CASSLMFRTGTYSNQPQHF. The CDR3 DNA follows: TGTGCCAGCAGTTTAATGTTTAGGACAGGAACATATAGCAATCAGCCCCAGCATTTT.

The V gene is TRBV18, the J gene TRBJ2-7; 13 bases line up with TRBD2. V lost 5 bases, J lost 3 bases, and 4 bases stayed unmatched. The germline CDR1 and CDR2 sequences are KGHSH and LQKENI. The CDR3 covers 15 residues. This CDR3 is CASSSGLAGIYEQYF. The CDR3, as DNA: TGTGCCAGCTCATCGGGACTAGCGGGGATCTACGAGCAGTACTTC.

This clone has just a few counts. This CDR3 is CASSLVVQGAGGNTIYF. The CDR3 region has the DNA TGTGCCAGCAGCTTAGTGGTGCAGGGCGCGGGGGGAAACACCATATATTTT. The V gene is TRBV11-2, the J gene TRBJ1-3; a weak D match, TRBD1 (5 bases). Germline V gives CDR1 SGHAT, CDR2 FQNNGV. V was trimmed by 1 base and J by 4 bases, leaving 17 bases between them. The CDR3 loop spans 17 amino acids.

The J gene is TRBJ1-2, the V gene TRBV7-6; D ambiguous. The CDR3 totals 14 residues. Trimming shortened V by 1 base and J by 0 bases, and 6 bases separated the two germline ends. Germline loops: CDR1 SGHVS, CDR2 FNYEAQ. CDR3 nucleotides: TGTGCCAGCAGCTTAGGACACTCTAACTATGGCTACACCTTC. This codes for CASSLGHSNYGYTF.

A remark on this clone: Germline and junction disagree at one end, which may indicate a read error. The chain has TRBV9 and TRBJ2-2; a possible D gene is TRBD2 (6 bases). The CDR3 extends over 17 amino acids. The V gene's germline CDR1 is SGDLS and CDR2 YYNGEE. CDR3 region: CASSGESSGLNTGELSF. The CDR3 DNA reads TGTGCCAGCAGCGGCGAGAGTAGCGGATTGAACACCGGGGAGCTGTCTTTT.

V usage is TRBV19 and J usage is TRBJ1-1; TRBD1 agrees at 9 bases. This CDR3 spans 16 amino acids. Per the germline V gene, CDR1 is LNHDA and CDR2 is SQIVND (reference sequence). The trim removed 3 bases at V and 0 bases at J, leaving 5 bases unmatched. CDR3 residues: CASSMPTGGLNTEAFF. The DNA for the CDR3 is TGTGCCAGTAGTATGCCGACAGGGGGTTTGAACACTGAAGCTTTCTTT.

This sequence joins TRBV16 and TRBJ1-1, with D perhaps TRBD1 (5 bases). Trimming took off 0 bases at V and 6 bases at J, with 20 bases between the two ends. This CDR3 spans 17 amino acids. Germline V CDR1 and CDR2: KGHSY, FQNENV. The CDR3 sequence: CASSQSGRGSLGPEAFF. As DNA, the CDR3 is TGTGCCAGCAGCCAATCGGGCCGGGGGAGCCTCGGCCCTGAAGCTTTCTTT.

The chain uses TRBV6-1 and TRBJ1-1; possible D gene TRBD1, 6 bases. Trimming took 10 bases from V and 0 from J, leaving 15 bases between them. The CDR3 consists of 14 residues. Germline CDR1 MNHNS, CDR2 SASEGT. CDR3 in DNA: TGTGCCACCCACAGGGTTCCGCTGAACACTGAAGCTTTCTTT. Its protein is CATHRVPLNTEAFF.

The genes are TRBV25-1 and TRBJ2-1; tentative D call: TRBD1 (5 bases). In germline, CDR1 is MGHDK, CDR2 SYGVNS. The CDR3 is made up of 16 amino acids. The V gene lost 4 bases and the J gene lost 0 bases, with 13 bases spanning the gap. This CDR3 is CASSGQTGRSYNEQFF. CDR3 sequence (DNA): TGTGCCAGCAGTGGACAAACAGGCCGCTCCTACAATGAGCAGTTCTTC.

This chain connects TRBV18 to TRBJ1-2; no clear D. The V gene's germline CDR1 is KGHSH and CDR2 LQKENI. The CDR3 covers 13 residues. V was cut by 3 bases and J by 1 base, with 6 bases left in between. This chain's CDR3 is CASSPGDNYGYTF. The CDR3 coding sequence is TGTGCCAGCTCACCGGGAGATAACTATGGCTACACCTTC.

The chain carries TRBV28 and TRBJ1-2; tentative D call: TRBD1 (5 bases). This CDR3 is built from 12 residues. Germline CDR1 and CDR2: MDHEN and SYDVKM. V was cut by 5 bases and J by 7 bases, with 11 bases left in between. CDR3 DNA: TGTGCCAGCAGTCAGCCAGGGATTGGCTACACCTTC. It codes for CASSQPGIGYTF.

Concerning this clone itself: Within the sample, other DNA sequences also encode this same CDR3. The genes are TRBV27 and TRBJ1-3; 7 positions match TRBD1. V dropped 3 bases and J dropped 3; count of bases not matched to a gene: 5. The CDR3 length is 15 residues. Per germline, CDR1 MNHEY and CDR2 SMNVEV (reference sequence). The CDR3 sequence: CASSLSRGSGNTIYF. Here the CDR3 DNA reads TGTGCCAGCAGTTTGTCCAGGGGGAGTGGAAACACCATATATTTT.

The chain employs TRBV5-5 and TRBJ2-7, with TRBD1 matching over 9 bases. The CDR3 loop spans 15 amino acids. CDR1 is SGHKS, CDR2 YYEKEE, per germline (reference sequence). The V gene end was trimmed by 0 bases and the J gene end by 7 bases; junction bases not matched to a gene: 8. The CDR3 here is CASSLVGQGLVEQYF. CDR3 in DNA: TGTGCCAGCAGCTTGGTGGGACAGGGCTTGGTAGAGCAGTACTTC.

The chain recombines TRBV5-1 with TRBJ2-1; 7 bases are shared with TRBD1. The CDR3 runs to 13 residues. After removal of 4 bases from V and 7 bases from J, the junction contained 5 bases not matched to a gene. CDR1 and CDR2 from the germline V gene are SGHRS and YFSETQ. CDR3 nucleotides: TGCGCCAGCAGCACCGACAGGGCTAATGAGCAGTTCTTC. Its translation is CASSTDRANEQFF.

The rearrangement joins TRBV5-1 to TRBJ1-1, with D hard to call. Germline V CDR1 and CDR2: SGHRS, YFSETQ. V lost 4 bases, J lost 2 bases, and 9 bases lay in between. This CDR3 contains 13 residues. The CDR3 is CASSENQNTEAFF. The CDR3, as DNA: TGCGCCAGCAGCGAGAATCAAAACACTGAAGCTTTCTTT.

The gene calls are TRBV7-2 and TRBJ2-1; 8 bases align to TRBD1. This CDR3 spans 16 amino acids. CDR1 and CDR2 from the germline V gene are SGHTA and FQGNSA. V was clipped by 2 bases and J by 0 bases; unmatched bases: 3. The CDR3 region is CASSLTGGASYNEQFF. The CDR3 nucleotides read TGTGCCAGCAGCTTAACAGGGGGAGCCTCCTACAATGAGCAGTTCTTC.

V is TRBV9 and J is TRBJ2-7; D is undetermined. The germline V and J ends were trimmed by 4 bases and 3 bases, with 17 bases remaining between them. Per the germline V gene, CDR1 is SGDLS and CDR2 is YYNGEE. The CDR3 sequence is 15 residues long. CDR3 amino acids: CASSLTRLRNYEQYF. CDR3 bases: TGTGCCAGCAGCCTAACCAGGCTGCGAAACTACGAGCAGTACTTC.